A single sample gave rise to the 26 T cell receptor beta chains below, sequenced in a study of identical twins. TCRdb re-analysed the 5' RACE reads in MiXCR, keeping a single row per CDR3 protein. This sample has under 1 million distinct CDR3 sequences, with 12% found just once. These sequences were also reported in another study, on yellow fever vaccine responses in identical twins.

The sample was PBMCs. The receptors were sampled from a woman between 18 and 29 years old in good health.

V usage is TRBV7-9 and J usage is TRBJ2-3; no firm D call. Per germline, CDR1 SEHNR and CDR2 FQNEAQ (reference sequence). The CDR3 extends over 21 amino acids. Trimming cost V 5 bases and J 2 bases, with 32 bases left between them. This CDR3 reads CASSPIPTVYSSISFTDTQYF. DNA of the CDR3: TGTGCCAGCAGCCCGATTCCTACGGTATATAGCTCAATCTCATTCACAGATACGCAGTATTTT. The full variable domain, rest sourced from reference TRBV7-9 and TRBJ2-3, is DTGVSQNPRHKITKRGQNVTFRCDPISEHNRLYWYRQTLGQGPEFLTYFQNEAQLEKSRLLSDRFSAERPKGSFSTLEIQRTEQGDSAMYLCASSPIPTVYSSISFTDTQYFGPGTRLTVL.

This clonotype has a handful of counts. CDR3 residues: CSARDHLLDTQYF. In DNA form, the CDR3 reads TGCAGTGCTAGAGATCATCTTTTGGATACGCAGTATTTT. The V call is TRBV20-1, the J call TRBJ2-3; D unclear. This CDR3 region has 13 residues. Between the trimmed V and J ends, which lost 0 bases and 6 bases, there was a span of 10 bases. Germline loops: CDR1 DFQATT, CDR2 SNEGSKA (reference sequence).

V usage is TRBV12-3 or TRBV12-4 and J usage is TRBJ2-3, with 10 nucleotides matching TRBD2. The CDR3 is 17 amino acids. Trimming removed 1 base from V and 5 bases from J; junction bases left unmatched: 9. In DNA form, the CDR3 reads TGTGCCAGCAGTTTAGTAGCTAGCGGGAGCATTAGAGATACGCAGTATTTT. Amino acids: CASSLVASGSIRDTQYF.

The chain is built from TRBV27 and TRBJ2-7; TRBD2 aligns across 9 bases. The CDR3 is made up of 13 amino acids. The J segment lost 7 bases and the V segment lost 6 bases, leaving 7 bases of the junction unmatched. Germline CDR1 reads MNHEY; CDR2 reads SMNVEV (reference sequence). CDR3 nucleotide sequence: TGTGCCAGCAGACGGACTAGCGAGGGTGAGCAGTACTTC. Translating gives CASRRTSEGEQYF.

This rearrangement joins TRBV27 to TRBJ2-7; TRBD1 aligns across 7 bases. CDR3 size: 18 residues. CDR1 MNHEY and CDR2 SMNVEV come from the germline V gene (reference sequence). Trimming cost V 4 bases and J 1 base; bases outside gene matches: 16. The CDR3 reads CASSSTPRQGRFSYEQYF. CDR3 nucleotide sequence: TGTGCCAGCAGTTCAACACCTCGACAGGGAAGGTTTTCCTACGAGCAGTACTTC.

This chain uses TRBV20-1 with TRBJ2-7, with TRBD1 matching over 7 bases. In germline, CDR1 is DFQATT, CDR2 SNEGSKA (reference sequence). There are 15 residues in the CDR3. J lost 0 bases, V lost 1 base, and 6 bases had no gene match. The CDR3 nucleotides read TGCAGTGCTAGAGTTCACAGGGGCCTCTCCTACGAGCAGTACGTC. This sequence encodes CSARVHRGLSYEQYV.

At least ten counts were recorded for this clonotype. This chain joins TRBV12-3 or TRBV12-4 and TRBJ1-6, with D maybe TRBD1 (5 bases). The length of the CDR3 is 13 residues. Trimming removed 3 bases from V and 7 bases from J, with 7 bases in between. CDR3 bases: TGTGCCAGCAGTTTTGGGGGAAATTCACCCCTCCACTTT. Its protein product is CASSFGGNSPLHF.

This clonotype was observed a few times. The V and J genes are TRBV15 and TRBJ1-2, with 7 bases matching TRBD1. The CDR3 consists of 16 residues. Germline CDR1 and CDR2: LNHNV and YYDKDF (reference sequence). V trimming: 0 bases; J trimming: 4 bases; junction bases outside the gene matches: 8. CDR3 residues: CATSRDRQGDFYGYTF. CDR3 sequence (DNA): TGTGCCACCAGCAGAGACAGACAGGGCGATTTCTATGGCTACACCTTC.

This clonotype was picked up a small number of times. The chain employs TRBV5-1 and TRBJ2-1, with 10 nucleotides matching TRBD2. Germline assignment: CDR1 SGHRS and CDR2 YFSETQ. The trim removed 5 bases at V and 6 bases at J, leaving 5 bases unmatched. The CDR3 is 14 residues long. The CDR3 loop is CASRAGGPSNEQFF. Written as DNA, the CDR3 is TGCGCCAGCAGAGCGGGAGGGCCGTCCAATGAGCAGTTCTTC.

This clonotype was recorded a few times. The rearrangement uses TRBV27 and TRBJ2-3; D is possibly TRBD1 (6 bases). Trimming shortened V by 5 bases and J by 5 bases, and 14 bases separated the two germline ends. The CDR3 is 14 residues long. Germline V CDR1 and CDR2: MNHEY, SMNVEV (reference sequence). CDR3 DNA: TGTGCCAGCAGTGTGGGGGCGGGTGAAGATACGCAGTATTTT. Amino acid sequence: CASSVGAGEDTQYF.

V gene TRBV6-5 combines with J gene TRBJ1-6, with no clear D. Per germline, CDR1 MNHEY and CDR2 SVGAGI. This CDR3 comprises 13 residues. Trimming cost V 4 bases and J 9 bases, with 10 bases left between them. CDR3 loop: CASSSQSRSPLHF. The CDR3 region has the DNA TGTGCCAGCAGTTCCCAAAGTCGTTCACCCCTCCACTTT.

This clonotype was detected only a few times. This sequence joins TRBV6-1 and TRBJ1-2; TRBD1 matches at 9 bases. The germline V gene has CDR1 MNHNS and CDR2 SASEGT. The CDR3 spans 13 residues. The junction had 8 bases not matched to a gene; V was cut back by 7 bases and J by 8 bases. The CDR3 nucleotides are TGTGCCAGCAAGGACAGGGGTATAGACGGCTACACCTTC. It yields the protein CASKDRGIDGYTF.

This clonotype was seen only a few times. CDR3 residues: CSVAGFTGELFF. CDR3 nucleotide sequence: TGCAGCGTTGCCGGGTTCACCGGGGAGCTGTTTTTT. The gene calls are TRBV29-1 and TRBJ2-2; D is unresolved. Germline V gene sequence: CDR1 SQVTM, CDR2 ANQGSEA. CDR3 length: 12 amino acids. V lost 4 bases and J 4 bases, leaving 7 bases between the germline ends.

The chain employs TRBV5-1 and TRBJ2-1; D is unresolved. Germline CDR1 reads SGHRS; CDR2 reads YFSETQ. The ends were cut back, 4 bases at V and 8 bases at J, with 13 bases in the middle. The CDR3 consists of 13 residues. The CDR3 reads CASSLGNGHEQFF. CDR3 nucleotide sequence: TGCGCCAGCAGCCTCGGAAACGGGCATGAGCAGTTCTTC.

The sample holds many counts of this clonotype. The CDR3 here is CASSQEKGIATNEKLFF. The CDR3 DNA is TGCGCCAGCAGCCAAGAGAAGGGGATTGCAACTAATGAAAAACTGTTTTTT. J is TRBJ1-4 and V is TRBV4-1, with D possibly matching TRBD1 (5 bases). The CDR3 has 17 amino acids. The germline V and J ends were trimmed by 0 bases and 0 bases, with 11 bases remaining between them. Germline V gene lookup returns CDR1 MGHRA and CDR2 YSYEKL.

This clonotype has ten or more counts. For the CDR3, the DNA is TGTGCCAGCAGCCTCCGGACTAGCGGGGCCTACAATGAGCAGTTCTTC. Its protein product is CASSLRTSGAYNEQFF. This sequence joins TRBV28 and TRBJ2-1; 12 bases match TRBD2. J lost 2 bases, V lost 6 bases, and 5 bases had no gene match. This CDR3 has 16 amino acids. CDR1 is MDHEN, CDR2 SYDVKM, per germline.

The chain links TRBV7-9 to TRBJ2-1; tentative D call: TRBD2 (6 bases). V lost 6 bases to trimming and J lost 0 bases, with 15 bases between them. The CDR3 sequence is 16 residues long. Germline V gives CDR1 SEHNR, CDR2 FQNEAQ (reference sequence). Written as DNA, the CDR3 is TGTGCCAGCAGTCCATTACGGGGGATCTCCTACAATGAGCAGTTCTTC. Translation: CASSPLRGISYNEQFF.

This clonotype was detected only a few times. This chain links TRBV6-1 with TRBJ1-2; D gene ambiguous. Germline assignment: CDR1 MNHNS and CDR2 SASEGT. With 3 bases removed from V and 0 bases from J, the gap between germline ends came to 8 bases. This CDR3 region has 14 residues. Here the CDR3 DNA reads TGTGCCAGCAGTGATTACCTGGCTAACTATGGCTACACCTTC. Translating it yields CASSDYLANYGYTF.

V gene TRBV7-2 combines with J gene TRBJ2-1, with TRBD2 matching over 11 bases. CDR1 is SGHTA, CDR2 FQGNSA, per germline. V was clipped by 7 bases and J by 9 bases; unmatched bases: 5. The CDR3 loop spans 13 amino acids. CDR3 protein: CASNLAGGGEQFF. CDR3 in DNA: TGTGCCAGCAATCTAGCGGGAGGCGGTGAGCAGTTCTTC.

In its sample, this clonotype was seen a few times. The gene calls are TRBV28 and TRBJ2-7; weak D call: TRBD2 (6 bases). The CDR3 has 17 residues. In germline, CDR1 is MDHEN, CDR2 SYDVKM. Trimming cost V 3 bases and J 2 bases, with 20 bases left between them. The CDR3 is CASSFLRGRRKTYEQYV. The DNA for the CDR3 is TGTGCCAGCAGTTTCCTCCGGGGGAGACGCAAAACCTACGAGCAGTACGTC.

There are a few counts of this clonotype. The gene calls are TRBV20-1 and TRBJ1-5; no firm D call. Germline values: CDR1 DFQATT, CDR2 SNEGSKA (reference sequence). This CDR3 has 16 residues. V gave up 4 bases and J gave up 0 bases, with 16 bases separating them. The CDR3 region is CSAIRDPGSSNQPQHF. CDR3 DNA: TGCAGTGCTATAAGAGACCCGGGATCTAGCAATCAGCCCCAGCATTTT.

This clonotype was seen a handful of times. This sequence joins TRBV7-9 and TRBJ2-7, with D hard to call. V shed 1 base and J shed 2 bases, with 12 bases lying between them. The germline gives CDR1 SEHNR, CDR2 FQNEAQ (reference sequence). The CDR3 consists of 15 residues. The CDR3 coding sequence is TGTGCCAGCAGCTTAGATAATATATTGGCCTACGAGCAGTACTTC. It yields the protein CASSLDNILAYEQYF.

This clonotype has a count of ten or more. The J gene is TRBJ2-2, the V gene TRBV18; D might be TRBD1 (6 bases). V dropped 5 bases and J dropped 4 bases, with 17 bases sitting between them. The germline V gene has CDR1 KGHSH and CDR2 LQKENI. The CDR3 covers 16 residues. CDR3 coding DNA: TGTGCCAGCTCAACTGAATACAGGGTTACCACCGGGGAGCTGTTTTTT. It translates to CASSTEYRVTTGELFF.

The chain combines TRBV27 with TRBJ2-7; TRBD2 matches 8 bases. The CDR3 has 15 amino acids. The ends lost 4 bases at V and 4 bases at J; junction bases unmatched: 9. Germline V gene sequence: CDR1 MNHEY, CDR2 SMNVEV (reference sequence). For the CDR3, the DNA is TGTGCCAGCAGTTCGCTAGCGGGTGTCTCGTACGAGCAGTACTTC. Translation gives CASSSLAGVSYEQYF.

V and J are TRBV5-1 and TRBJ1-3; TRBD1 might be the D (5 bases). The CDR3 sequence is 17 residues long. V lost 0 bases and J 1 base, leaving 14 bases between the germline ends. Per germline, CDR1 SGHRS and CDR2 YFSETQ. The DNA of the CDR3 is TGCGCCAGCAGCTTGGATGTCCGGACATCGTCTGGAAACACCATATATTTT. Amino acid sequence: CASSLDVRTSSGNTIYF.

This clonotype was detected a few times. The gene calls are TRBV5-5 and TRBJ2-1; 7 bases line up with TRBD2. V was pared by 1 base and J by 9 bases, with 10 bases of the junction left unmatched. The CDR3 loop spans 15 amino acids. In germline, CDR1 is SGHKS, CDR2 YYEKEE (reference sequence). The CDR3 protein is CASSLYGRLPGEQFF. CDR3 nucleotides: TGTGCCAGCAGCTTGTACGGGAGGCTCCCCGGTGAGCAGTTCTTC. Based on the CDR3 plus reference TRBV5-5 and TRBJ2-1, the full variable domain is DAGVTQSPTHLIKTRGQQVTLRCSPISGHKSVSWYQQVLGQGPQFIFQYYEKEERGRGNFPDRFSARQFPNYSSELNVNALLLGDSALYLCASSLYGRLPGEQFFGPGTRLTVL.